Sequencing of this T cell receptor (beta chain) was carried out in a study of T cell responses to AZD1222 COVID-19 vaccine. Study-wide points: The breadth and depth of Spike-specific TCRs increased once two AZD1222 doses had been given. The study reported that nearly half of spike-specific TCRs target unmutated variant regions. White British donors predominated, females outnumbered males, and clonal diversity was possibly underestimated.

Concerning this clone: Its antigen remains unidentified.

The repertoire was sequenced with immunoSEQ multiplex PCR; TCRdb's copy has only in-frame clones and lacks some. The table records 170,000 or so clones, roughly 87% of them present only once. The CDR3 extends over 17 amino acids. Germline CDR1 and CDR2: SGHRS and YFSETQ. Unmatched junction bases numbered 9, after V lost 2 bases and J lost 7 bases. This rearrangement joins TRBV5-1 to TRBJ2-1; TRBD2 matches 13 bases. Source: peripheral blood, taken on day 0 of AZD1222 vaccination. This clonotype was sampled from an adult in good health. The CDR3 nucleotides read TGCGCCAGCAGCTTCCACCGACTAGCGGGAGGAATGAATGAGCAGTTCTTC. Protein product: CASSFHRLAGGMNEQFF.